The clone carrying this T cell receptor beta chain was detected only a few times. Its antigen is unidentified. This sample was taken from a study of radiotherapy plus CTLA-4 blockade in lung cancer. Overall study results and limits: Clones of tumor-derived TCRs expanded in blood after radiotherapy plus ipilimumab.

CDR3 length equals 14 residues. CDR1 is SGHRS, CDR2 YFSETQ, per germline. J gave up 7 bases and V 3 bases, and 6 bases lay outside the gene matches. Using immunoSEQ multiplex PCR, the repertoire was profiled, and TCRdb retains in-frame clones only, with some absent. The sample holds some 60,000 clones, 70% to 80% seen once. Source: peripheral blood, taken from a patient treated with radiotherapy plus ipilimumab. The TCR comes from a human donor with non-small cell lung cancer who had a partial response to radiotherapy plus ipilimumab. V and J are TRBV5-1 and TRBJ2-1, with 8 bases lining up with TRBD2. The DNA of the CDR3 is TGCGCCAGCAGCTCGGCGGGGGGCAAAAATGAGCAGTTCTTC. Protein sequence: CASSSAGGKNEQFF.